Reported below is one T cell receptor beta chain. The PCR had 60 Vbeta and 13 Jbeta primers. The protocol was immunoSEQ multiplex PCR, while the TCRdb copy is restricted to in-frame clones and leaves out a portion. The table includes some 160,000 clones, 80% detected once. The data are from a study of cytomegalovirus exposure and HLA in healthy donors. CDR3 length: 14 residues. Germline assignment: CDR1 LNHDA and CDR2 SQIVND (reference sequence). The V gene lost 1 base and the J gene lost 3 bases, with 7 bases spanning the gap. This TCR came from a man between 40 and 49 years old in good health and CMV-seronegative. The source material was PBMCs. The chain couples TRBV19 to TRBJ1-5, with D unresolved. CDR3 sequence reads: CASSIVEFNQPQHF. CDR3 nucleotides: TGTGCCAGTAGTATAGTTGAGTTCAATCAGCCCCAGCATTTT. Together with reference TRBV19 and TRBJ1-5, the CDR3 gives the full variable domain: DGGITQSPKYLFRKEGQNVTLSCEQNLNHDAMYWYRQDPGQGLRLIYYSQIVNDFQKGDIAEGYSVSREKKESFPLTVTSAQKNPTAFYLCASSIVEFNQPQHFGDGTRLSIL.